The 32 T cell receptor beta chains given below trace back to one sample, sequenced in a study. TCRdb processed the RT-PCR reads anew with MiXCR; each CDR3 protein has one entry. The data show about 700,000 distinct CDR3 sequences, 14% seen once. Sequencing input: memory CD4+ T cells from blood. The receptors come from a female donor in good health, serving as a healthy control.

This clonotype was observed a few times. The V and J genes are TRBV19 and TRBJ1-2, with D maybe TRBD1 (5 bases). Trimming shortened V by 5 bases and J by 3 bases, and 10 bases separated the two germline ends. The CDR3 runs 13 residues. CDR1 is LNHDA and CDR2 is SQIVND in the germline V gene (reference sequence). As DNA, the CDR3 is TGTGCCAGTAGTGACTCAGGGTACTATGGCTACACCTTC. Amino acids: CASSDSGYYGYTF.

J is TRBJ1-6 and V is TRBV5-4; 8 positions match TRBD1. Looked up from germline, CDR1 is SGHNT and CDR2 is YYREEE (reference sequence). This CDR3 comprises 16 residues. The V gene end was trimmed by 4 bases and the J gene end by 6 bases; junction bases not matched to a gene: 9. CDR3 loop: CASSGRLDRGNSPLHF. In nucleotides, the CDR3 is TGTGCCAGCAGCGGACGACTTGACAGGGGTAATTCACCCCTCCACTTT.

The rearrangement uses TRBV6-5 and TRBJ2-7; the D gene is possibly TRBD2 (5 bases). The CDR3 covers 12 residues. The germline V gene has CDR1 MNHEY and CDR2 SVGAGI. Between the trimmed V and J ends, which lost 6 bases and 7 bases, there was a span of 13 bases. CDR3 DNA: TGTGCCAGCAGGACGACTAAAAGAGAGCAGTACTTC. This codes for CASRTTKREQYF.

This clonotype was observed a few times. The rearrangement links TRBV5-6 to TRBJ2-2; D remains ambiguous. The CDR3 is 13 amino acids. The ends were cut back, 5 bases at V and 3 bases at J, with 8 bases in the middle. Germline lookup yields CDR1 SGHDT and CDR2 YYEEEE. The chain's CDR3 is CASRLEYTGELFF. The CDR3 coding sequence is TGTGCCAGCAGATTAGAGTACACCGGGGAGCTGTTTTTT.

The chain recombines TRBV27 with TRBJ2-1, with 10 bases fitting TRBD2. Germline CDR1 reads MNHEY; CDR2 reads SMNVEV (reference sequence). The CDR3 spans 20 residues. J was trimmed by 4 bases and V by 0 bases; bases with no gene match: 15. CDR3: CASSLSLLPLLAGAYNEQFF. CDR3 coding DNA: TGTGCCAGCAGTTTATCCCTTCTTCCTCTTCTAGCGGGGGCATACAATGAGCAGTTCTTC.

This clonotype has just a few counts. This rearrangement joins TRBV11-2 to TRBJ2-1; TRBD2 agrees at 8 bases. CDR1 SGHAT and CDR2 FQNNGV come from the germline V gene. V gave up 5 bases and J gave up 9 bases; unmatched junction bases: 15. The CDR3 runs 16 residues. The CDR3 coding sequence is TGTGCCAGCAGCCAAAGTCGGGCTAGCGGGTGGGTTGAGCAGTTCTTC. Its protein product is CASSQSRASGWVEQFF.

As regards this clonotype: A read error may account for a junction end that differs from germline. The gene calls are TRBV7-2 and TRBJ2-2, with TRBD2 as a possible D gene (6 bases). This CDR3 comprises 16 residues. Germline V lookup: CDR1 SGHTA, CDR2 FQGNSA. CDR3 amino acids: CASTLPGEGASGELFF. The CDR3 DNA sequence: TGTGCCAGCACCTTACCGGGAGAGGGAGCATCCGGGGAGCTGTTTTTT.

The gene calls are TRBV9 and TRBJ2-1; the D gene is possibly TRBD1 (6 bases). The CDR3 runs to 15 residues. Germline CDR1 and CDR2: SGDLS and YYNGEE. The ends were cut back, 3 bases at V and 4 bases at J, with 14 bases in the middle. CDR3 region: CASSAEGQIYNEQFF. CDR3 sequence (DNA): TGTGCCAGCAGCGCCGAAGGACAGATATACAATGAGCAGTTCTTC.

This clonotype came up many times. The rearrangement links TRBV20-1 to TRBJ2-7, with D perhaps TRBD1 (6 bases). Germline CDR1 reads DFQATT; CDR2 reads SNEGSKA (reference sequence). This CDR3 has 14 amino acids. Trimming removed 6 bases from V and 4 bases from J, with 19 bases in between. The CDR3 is CSATSSQGWYEQYF. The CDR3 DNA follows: TGCAGTGCCACCTCGTCACAGGGATGGTACGAGCAGTACTTC.

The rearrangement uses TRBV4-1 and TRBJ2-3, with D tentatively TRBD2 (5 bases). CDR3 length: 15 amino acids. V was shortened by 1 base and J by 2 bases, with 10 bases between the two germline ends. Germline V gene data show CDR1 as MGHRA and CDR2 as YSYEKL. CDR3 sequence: CASSQAGYHTDTQYF. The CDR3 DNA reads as TGCGCCAGCAGCCAAGCGGGGTACCACACAGATACGCAGTATTTT.

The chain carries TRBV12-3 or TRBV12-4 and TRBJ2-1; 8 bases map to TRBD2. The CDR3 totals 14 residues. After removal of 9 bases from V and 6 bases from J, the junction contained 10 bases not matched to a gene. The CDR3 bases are TGTGCCAGTACCACCGGGACTAGGTCCAATGAGCAGTTCTTC. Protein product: CASTTGTRSNEQFF.

This CDR3 is CASSPTTPPGNTIYF. CDR3 in DNA: TGTGCCAGCAGCCCGACCACCCCGCCTGGAAACACCATATATTTT. J is TRBJ1-3 and V is TRBV7-2; D remains unclear. The CDR3 spans 15 residues. V was shortened by 5 bases and J by 2 bases, with 13 bases between the two germline ends. The germline gives CDR1 SGHTA, CDR2 FQGNSA. The full variable domain, in which reference TRBV7-2 and TRBJ1-3 provide the parts outside the CDR3, is GAGVSQSPSNKVTEKGKDVELRCDPISGHTALYWYRQSLGQGLEFLIYFQGNSAPDKSGLPSDRFSAERTGGSVSTLTIQRTQQEDSAVYLCASSPTTPPGNTIYFGEGSWLTVV.

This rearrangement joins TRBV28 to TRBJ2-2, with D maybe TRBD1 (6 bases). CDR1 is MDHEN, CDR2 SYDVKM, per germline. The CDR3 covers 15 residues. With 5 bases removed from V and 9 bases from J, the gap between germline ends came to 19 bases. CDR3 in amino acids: CASSKPGTINRELFF. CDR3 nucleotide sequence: TGTGCCAGCAGTAAACCCGGGACAATAAACAGGGAGCTGTTTTTT.

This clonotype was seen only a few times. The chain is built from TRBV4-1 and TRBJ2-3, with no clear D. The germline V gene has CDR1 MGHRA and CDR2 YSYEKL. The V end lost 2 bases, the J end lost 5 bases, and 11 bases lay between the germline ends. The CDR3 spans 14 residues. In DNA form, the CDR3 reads TGCGCCAGCAGCCAACGAACTCGGGTAGATACGCAGTATTTT. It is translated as CASSQRTRVDTQYF.

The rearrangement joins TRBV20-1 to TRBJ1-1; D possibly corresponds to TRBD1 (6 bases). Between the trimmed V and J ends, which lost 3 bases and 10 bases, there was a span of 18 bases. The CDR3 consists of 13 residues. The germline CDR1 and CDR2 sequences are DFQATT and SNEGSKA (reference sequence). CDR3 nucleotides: TGCAGTGCTAGTAATTCGGGGGCCGCGCGAGCTTTCTTT. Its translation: CSASNSGAARAFF.

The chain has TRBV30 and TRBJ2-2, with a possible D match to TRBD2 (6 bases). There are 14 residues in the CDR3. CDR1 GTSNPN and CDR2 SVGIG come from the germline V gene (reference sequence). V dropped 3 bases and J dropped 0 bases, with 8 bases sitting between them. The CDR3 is CAWREGSNTGELFF. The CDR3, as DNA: TGTGCCTGGAGGGAGGGCTCGAACACCGGGGAGCTGTTTTTT.

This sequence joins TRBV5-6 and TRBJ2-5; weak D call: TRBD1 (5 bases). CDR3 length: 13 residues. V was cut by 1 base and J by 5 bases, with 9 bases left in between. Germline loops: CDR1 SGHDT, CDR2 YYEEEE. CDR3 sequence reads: CASSLKGLETQYF. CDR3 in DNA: TGTGCCAGCAGCTTGAAGGGGTTGGAGACCCAGTACTTC.

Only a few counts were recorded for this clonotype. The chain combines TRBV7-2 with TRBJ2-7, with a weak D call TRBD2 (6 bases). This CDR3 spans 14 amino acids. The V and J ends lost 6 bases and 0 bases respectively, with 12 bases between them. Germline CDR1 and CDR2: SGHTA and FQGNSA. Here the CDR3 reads CASSWGGNSYEQYF. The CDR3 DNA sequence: TGTGCCAGCAGTTGGGGCGGGAACTCCTACGAGCAGTACTTC.

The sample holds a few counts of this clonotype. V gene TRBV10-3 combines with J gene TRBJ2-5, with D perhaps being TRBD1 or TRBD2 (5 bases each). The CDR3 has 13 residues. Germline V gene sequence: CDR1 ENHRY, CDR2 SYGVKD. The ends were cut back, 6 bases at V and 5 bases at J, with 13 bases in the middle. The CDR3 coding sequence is TGTGCCATCAGCCGCAACGAGGGGGAGACCCAGTACTTC. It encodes CAISRNEGETQYF.

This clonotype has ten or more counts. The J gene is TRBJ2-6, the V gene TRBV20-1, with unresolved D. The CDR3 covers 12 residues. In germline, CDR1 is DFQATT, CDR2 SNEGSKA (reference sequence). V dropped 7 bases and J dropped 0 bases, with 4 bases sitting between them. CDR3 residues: CSGASGANVLTF. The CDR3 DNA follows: TGCAGTGGGGCCTCTGGGGCCAACGTCCTGACTTTC.

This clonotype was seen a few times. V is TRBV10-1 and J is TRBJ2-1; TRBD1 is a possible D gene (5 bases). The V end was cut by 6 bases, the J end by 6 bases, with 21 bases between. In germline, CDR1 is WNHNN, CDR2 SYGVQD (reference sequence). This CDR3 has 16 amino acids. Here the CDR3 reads CASSLGLKAGANEQFF. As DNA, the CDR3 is TGCGCCAGCAGCCTTGGGCTGAAAGCTGGGGCCAATGAGCAGTTCTTC.

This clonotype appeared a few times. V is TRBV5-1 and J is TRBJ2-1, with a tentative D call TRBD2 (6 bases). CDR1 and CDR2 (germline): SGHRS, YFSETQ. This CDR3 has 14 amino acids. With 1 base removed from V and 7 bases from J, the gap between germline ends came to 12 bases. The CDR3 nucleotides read TGCGCCAGCAGCTTGCTAGCGACTAATAATGAGCAGTTCTTC. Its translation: CASSLLATNNEQFF.

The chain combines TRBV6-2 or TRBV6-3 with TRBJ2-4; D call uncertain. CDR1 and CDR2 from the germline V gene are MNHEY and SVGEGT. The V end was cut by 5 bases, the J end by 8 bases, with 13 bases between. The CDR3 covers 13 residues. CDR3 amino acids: CASSPDLNYIQYF. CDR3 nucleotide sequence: TGTGCCAGCAGTCCCGATTTGAACTACATTCAGTACTTC.

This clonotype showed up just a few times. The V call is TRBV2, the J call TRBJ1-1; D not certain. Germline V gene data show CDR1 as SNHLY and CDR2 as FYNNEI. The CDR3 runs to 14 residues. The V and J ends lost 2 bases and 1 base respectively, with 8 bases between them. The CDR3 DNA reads TGTGCCAGCAGTGAACACTCCGAGAACACTGAAGCTTTCTTT. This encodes CASSEHSENTEAFF.

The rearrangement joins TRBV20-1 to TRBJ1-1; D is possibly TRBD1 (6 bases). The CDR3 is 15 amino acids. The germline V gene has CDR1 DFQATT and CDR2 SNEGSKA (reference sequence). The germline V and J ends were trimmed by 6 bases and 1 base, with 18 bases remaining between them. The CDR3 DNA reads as TGCAGTGCACCACCCGGGGGGCTTTCGAACACTGAAGCTTTCTTT. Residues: CSAPPGGLSNTEAFF.

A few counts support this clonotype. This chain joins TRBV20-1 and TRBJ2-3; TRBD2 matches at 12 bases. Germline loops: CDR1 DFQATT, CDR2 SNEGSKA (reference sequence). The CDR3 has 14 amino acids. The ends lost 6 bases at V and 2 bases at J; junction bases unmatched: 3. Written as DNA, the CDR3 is TGCAGTGCCCGACTAGCGGGGGCCACAGATACGCAGTATTTT. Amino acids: CSARLAGATDTQYF.

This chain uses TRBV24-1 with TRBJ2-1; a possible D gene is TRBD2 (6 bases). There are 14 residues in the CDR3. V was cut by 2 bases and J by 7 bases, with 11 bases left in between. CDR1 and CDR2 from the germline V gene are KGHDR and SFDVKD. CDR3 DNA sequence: TGTGCCACCAGTGATTCTGGGGGGTCGAATGAGCAGTTCTTC. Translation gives CATSDSGGSNEQFF.

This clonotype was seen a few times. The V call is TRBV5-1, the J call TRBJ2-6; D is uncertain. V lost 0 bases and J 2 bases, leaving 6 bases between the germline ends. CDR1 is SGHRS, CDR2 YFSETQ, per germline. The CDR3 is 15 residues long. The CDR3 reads CASSLASTGANVLTF. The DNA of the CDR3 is TGCGCCAGCAGCTTGGCGTCGACTGGGGCCAACGTCCTGACTTTC.

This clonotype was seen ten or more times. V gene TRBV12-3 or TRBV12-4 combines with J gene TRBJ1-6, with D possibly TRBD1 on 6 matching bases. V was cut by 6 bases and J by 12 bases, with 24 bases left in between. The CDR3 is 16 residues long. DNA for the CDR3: TGTGCCAGCAGCCTCCTTACCGCAGGGGCCTATTTACCCCTCCACTTT. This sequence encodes CASSLLTAGAYLPLHF.

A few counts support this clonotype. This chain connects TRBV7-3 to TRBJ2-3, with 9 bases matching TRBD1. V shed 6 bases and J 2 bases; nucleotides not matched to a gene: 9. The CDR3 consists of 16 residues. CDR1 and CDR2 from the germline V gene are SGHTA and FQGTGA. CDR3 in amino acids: CASSSGTGIYTDTQYF. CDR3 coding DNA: TGTGCCAGCAGTTCCGGGACAGGGATTTACACAGATACGCAGTATTTT.

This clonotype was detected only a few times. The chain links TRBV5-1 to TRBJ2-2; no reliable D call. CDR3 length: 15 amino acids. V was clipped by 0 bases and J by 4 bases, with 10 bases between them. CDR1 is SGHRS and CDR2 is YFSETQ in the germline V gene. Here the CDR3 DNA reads TGCGCCAGCAGCTTGGTCATGACCAGCACCGGGGAGCTGTTTTTT. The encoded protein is CASSLVMTSTGELFF.

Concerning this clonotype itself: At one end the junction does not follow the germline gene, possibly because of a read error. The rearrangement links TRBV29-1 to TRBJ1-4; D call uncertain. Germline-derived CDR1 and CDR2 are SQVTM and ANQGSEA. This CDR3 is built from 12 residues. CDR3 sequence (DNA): TGCAGCGTTGCAGGAATAGATGAAATACTGTTTTTT. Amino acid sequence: CSVAGIDEILFF.